Reported below is one TCR beta chain. What it recognizes is unknown. These data are taken from a study of identical twins. The CDR3 sequence is 14 residues long. Germline V gives CDR1 SQVTM, CDR2 ANQGSEA. V was pared by 6 bases and J by 0 bases, with 6 bases of the junction left unmatched. General study results and limits: There is a chance that invariant MAIT and iNKT cells partially muddied zero-insertion analyses.

TCRdb independently ran MiXCR on the 5' RACE reads; one entry per CDR3 protein. The sample has some 690,000 distinct CDR3 sequences, roughly 20% seen once. Every sampled donor was Caucasian and healthy. The same sample was also studied in work on T cells expressing NK-cell markers. In that study: In sorted CD3+CD56+NKG2C+, CD3+CD56+NKG2C- and CD3+CD56-NKG2C+ T cells, TCR beta repertoires were obtained. Eight donors were sequenced, seven testing HCMV-seropositive and one testing seronegative.

This chain joins TRBV29-1 and TRBJ2-3, with 7 positions matching TRBD1. The source is a woman aged 18-29 years in good health. The sample taken for sequencing was PBMCs. CDR3 amino acids: CSVARQGSTDTQYF. Written as DNA, the CDR3 is TGCAGCGTGGCCCGACAGGGAAGCACAGATACGCAGTATTTT.